The 5 T cell receptor beta chains presented below share a single source sample, sequenced in a study of T cell responses to AZD1222 COVID-19 vaccine. Sequencing was performed with immunoSEQ multiplex PCR; in TCRdb, only in-frame clones are kept and a portion is missing. The table has about 86,000 clones, roughly 87% seen once. The sample in question was peripheral blood, obtained 28 days after the second AZD1222 dose. The receptors derive from an adult who received the AZD1222 COVID-19 vaccine.

The chain uses TRBV5-6 and TRBJ2-7; 8 bases line up with TRBD1. CDR3 length: 16 amino acids. The germline V gene encodes CDR1 SGHDT and CDR2 YYEEEE. Germline trimming cut 4 bases from V and 2 bases from J; bases unmatched to any gene: 11. The CDR3 DNA follows: TGTGCCAGCAGCCCCGGGACAGGTTACGGGGCCTACGAGCAGTACGTC. Protein product: CASSPGTGYGAYEQYV.

The CDR3 DNA reads TGTGCCAGCGGGACTAGCGGTGAAAACACCGGGGAGCTGTTTTTT. Its translation: CASGTSGENTGELFF. The V and J genes are TRBV19 and TRBJ2-2; 11 nucleotides align to TRBD2. Germline-derived CDR1 and CDR2 are LNHDA and SQIVND (reference sequence). V shed 9 bases and J 2 bases; nucleotides not matched to a gene: 5. This CDR3 comprises 15 residues.

In the case of this clone: The sample has other DNA sequences that encode this CDR3 too. The V gene is TRBV5-1, the J gene TRBJ2-3; 11 bases are shared with TRBD2. Germline-derived CDR1 and CDR2 are SGHRS and YFSETQ. J gave up 3 bases and V 0 bases, and 9 bases lay outside the gene matches. The CDR3 length is 18 residues. Here the CDR3 reads CASSLGLTSGASTDTQYF. The CDR3, as DNA: TGCGCCAGCAGCTTGGGGCTGACTAGCGGGGCCTCAACAGATACGCAGTATTTT.

The gene calls are TRBV7-2 and TRBJ1-2; the D gene is possibly TRBD1 (6 bases). The germline gives CDR1 SGHTA, CDR2 FQGNSA. CDR3 length equals 15 residues. V lost 3 bases, J lost 3 bases, and 14 bases lay in between. The CDR3 region has the DNA TGTGCCAGCAGCTTGGCCGGGGGCGAAGACTATGGCTACACCTTC. Protein: CASSLAGGEDYGYTF.

The chain combines TRBV11-1 with TRBJ2-7, with D hard to call. V was pared by 6 bases and J by 4 bases, with 7 bases between. Germline loops: CDR1 SGHAT, CDR2 FQDESV (reference sequence). The length of the CDR3 is 11 residues. The chain's CDR3 is CASRLKYEQYF. The CDR3 DNA reads TGTGCCAGCAGATTGAAATACGAGCAGTACTTC. The whole variable domain, remainder taken from reference TRBV11-1 and TRBJ2-7, is EAEVAQSPRYKITEKSQAVAFWCDPISGHATLYWYRQILGQGPELLVQFQDESVVDDSQLPKDRFSAERLKGVDSTLKIQPAELGDSAMYLCASRLKYEQYFGPGTRLTVT.